The 27 T cell receptor beta chains in this list originate from one sample, sequenced in a study of CD8+ T cells in alopecia areata. Following RNA extraction, reverse transcription yielded cDNA that acted as the sequencing template. Here immunoSEQ multiplex PCR was the method, and the copy in TCRdb shows in-frame clones only, minus some. The repertoire includes fewer than 150,000 clones, less than 60% of them detected once, and 3% to 4% sits in the top ten. Regarding treatment: oral pan-JAK inhibitor, 5-10 mg twice daily. The sequenced sample was CD4+ T cells sorted from blood, obtained at week 24, from a patient treated with tofacitinib. These receptors were taken from a human donor with alopecia areata.

The gene calls are TRBV5-1 and TRBJ1-2, with D possibly TRBD1 on 5 matching bases. V was trimmed by 7 bases and J by 0 bases, leaving 10 bases between them. The CDR3 is 13 residues long. CDR1 is SGHRS, CDR2 YFSETQ, per germline. The CDR3 is CASGGEANYGYTF. The CDR3 bases are TGCGCCAGCGGGGGAGAAGCTAACTATGGCTACACCTTC.

In this sample, this clone turned up a few times. This rearrangement joins TRBV6-5 to TRBJ1-6; possible D gene TRBD1, 5 bases. From germline, CDR1 is MNHEY and CDR2 SVGAGI. The CDR3 sequence is 13 residues long. V dropped 7 bases and J dropped 8 bases, with 12 bases sitting between them. CDR3 in DNA: TGTGCCAGCACCGAAGAGGGGTATTCACCCCTCCACTTT. It encodes CASTEEGYSPLHF.

The chain uses TRBV4-3 and TRBJ1-3; D is uncertain. CDR1 LGHNA and CDR2 YSLEER come from the germline V gene. The CDR3 extends over 15 amino acids. Trimming pared 0 bases from V and 0 bases from J, leaving 6 bases between. The CDR3 loop reads CASSQDLVSGNTIYF. The CDR3, as DNA: TGCGCCAGCAGCCAAGATCTGGTCTCTGGAAACACCATATATTTT.

In DNA form, the CDR3 reads TGCAGCGTTGAAGTTGGGCCTGCGGGCGGCTATGGCTACACCTTC. Translating gives CSVEVGPAGGYGYTF. V and J are TRBV29-1 and TRBJ1-2; D not certain. V shed 1 base and J shed 4 bases, with 16 bases lying between them. Germline CDR1 SQVTM, CDR2 ANQGSEA. There are 15 residues in the CDR3.

The V and J genes are TRBV5-6 and TRBJ1-1; D gene ambiguous. This CDR3 comprises 11 residues. Trimming pared 1 base from V and 4 bases from J, leaving 2 bases between. Germline CDR1 SGHDT, CDR2 YYEEEE. The CDR3 loop is CASSLSTEAFF. The CDR3, as DNA: TGTGCCAGCAGCTTGAGCACTGAAGCTTTCTTT.

The CDR3 is CASSLAGTGTFNEQYF. Here the CDR3 DNA reads TGCGCCAGCAGCTTGGCCGGGACAGGGACTTTCAACGAGCAGTACTTC. This chain connects TRBV5-1 to TRBJ2-7, with 9 bases matching TRBD1. The germline gives CDR1 SGHRS, CDR2 YFSETQ. The CDR3 totals 16 residues. Trimming at V came to 0 bases and at J to 5 bases, leaving 9 bases not matched to a gene. The variable domain in full, completed from reference TRBV5-1 and TRBJ2-7, reads KAGVTQTPRYLIKTRGQQVTLSCSPISGHRSVSWYQQTPGQGLQFLFEYFSETQRNKGNFPGRFSGRQFSNSRSEMNVSTLELGDSALYLCASSLAGTGTFNEQYFGPGTRLTVT.

The chain is built from TRBV27 and TRBJ2-1; 12 nucleotides match TRBD1. With V trimmed by 0 bases and J by 8 bases, 5 bases remained unmatched. This CDR3 contains 16 residues. Germline CDR1 is MNHEY and CDR2 is SMNVEV (reference sequence). CDR3 protein: CASSLSPGTGGYEQFF. In nucleotides, the CDR3 is TGTGCCAGCAGTTTATCCCCCGGGACAGGGGGCTATGAGCAGTTCTTC.

The genes are TRBV2 and TRBJ1-6, with a possible D match to TRBD1 (5 bases). CDR1 and CDR2 from the germline V gene are SNHLY and FYNNEI. The CDR3 has 14 amino acids. Trimming pared 6 bases from V and 9 bases from J, leaving 15 bases between. CDR3 nucleotide sequence: TGTGCCAGCAGAGTTTGGGGAGGGACTTCACCCCTCCACTTT. As protein: CASRVWGGTSPLHF.

This clone was counted only a few times. The chain combines TRBV6-5 with TRBJ1-2; D perhaps matches TRBD1 (5 bases). The CDR3 covers 12 residues. V lost 2 bases, J lost 13 bases, and 14 bases lay in between. The germline V gene has CDR1 MNHEY and CDR2 SVGAGI. The CDR3 sequence is CASSYTGGIFTF. Here the CDR3 DNA reads TGTGCCAGCAGTTACACGGGGGGGATTTTCACCTTC.

The V gene is TRBV30, the J gene TRBJ1-6; 7 nucleotides line up with TRBD1. Germline CDR1 is GTSNPN and CDR2 is SVGIG (reference sequence). The J segment lost 8 bases and the V segment lost 4 bases, leaving 8 bases of the junction unmatched. This CDR3 spans 14 amino acids. Here the CDR3 reads CAWNFRDRYSPLHF. The CDR3 DNA reads as TGTGCCTGGAATTTCCGGGACAGATATTCACCCCTCCACTTT.

The chain uses TRBV18 and TRBJ2-5; D perhaps matches TRBD1 (5 bases). V was pared by 6 bases and J by 1 base, with 9 bases between. The germline CDR1 and CDR2 sequences are KGHSH and LQKENI. The CDR3 contains 13 residues. The CDR3 sequence: CASSSDSQETQYF. The CDR3 nucleotides are TGTGCCAGCTCCAGCGACAGCCAAGAGACCCAGTACTTC.

This chain joins TRBV29-1 and TRBJ1-1, with TRBD1 identical over 8 bases. The CDR3 sequence is 15 residues long. From germline, CDR1 is SQVTM and CDR2 ANQGSEA. With 5 bases clipped from V and 1 base from J, the junction kept 9 bases outside the gene matches. The DNA of the CDR3 is TGCAGCGTTACCCCCGGGGGGACAGGGAACACTGAAGCTTTCTTT. Amino acids: CSVTPGGTGNTEAFF.

The table lists this clone with a few counts. An end of the junction differs from the germline gene, which may be a read error. V and J are TRBV30 and TRBJ2-5; 7 positions agree with TRBD1. Germline CDR1 and CDR2: GTSNPN and SVGIG (reference sequence). The CDR3 length is 12 residues. The CDR3 DNA reads as TGTGCCTGGAGTGTAAAGGGGGCCTCAGCGAACTTC. Amino acid sequence: CAWSVKGASANF.

There are a few counts of this clone. The chain joins TRBV7-9 to TRBJ2-3, with D perhaps TRBD1 or TRBD2 (6 bases each). This CDR3 is 14 amino acids long. Germline V gene sequence: CDR1 SEHNR, CDR2 FQNEAQ (reference sequence). V was shortened by 5 bases and J by 2 bases, with 11 bases between the two germline ends. The CDR3 is CASSPTGATDTQYF. The CDR3 DNA sequence: TGTGCCAGCAGCCCCACGGGGGCCACAGATACGCAGTATTTT. Full variable domain (remainder filled in from reference TRBV7-9 and TRBJ2-3): DTGVSQNPRHKITKRGQNVTFRCDPISEHNRLYWYRQTLGQGPEFLTYFQNEAQLEKSRLLSDRFSAERPKGSFSTLEIQRTEQGDSAMYLCASSPTGATDTQYFGPGTRLTVL.

This clone was detected a few times. The chain couples TRBV5-4 to TRBJ1-2; 10 bases are shared with TRBD1. The CDR3 runs to 14 residues. After removal of 3 bases from V and 4 bases from J, the junction contained 3 bases not matched to a gene. Germline values: CDR1 SGHNT, CDR2 YYREEE (reference sequence). The CDR3 protein is CASSSGQGSYGYTF. CDR3 in DNA: TGTGCCAGCAGCTCGGGACAGGGGTCCTATGGCTACACCTTC.

This clone was found a few times. The chain joins TRBV23-1 to TRBJ1-2, with a weak D call TRBD1 (5 bases). TRBV23-1 counts as an open reading frame of uncertain function. The CDR3 is 14 amino acids. V gave up 4 bases and J gave up 6 bases, with 15 bases separating them. CDR3 nucleotides: TGCGCCAGCAGTCCCAATCAGGGAAGAAATGGCTACACCTTC. Its protein is CASSPNQGRNGYTF.

This clone was seen only a few times. The CDR3 nucleotides are TGCGCCAGCAGCTTGGCCGCGGGGGCCACGCCAGATACGCAGTATTTT. Its protein product is CASSLAAGATPDTQYF. This rearrangement joins TRBV5-1 to TRBJ2-3, with a weak D call TRBD2 (7 bases). This CDR3 is 16 amino acids long. The ends were cut back, 0 bases at V and 4 bases at J, with 15 bases in the middle. The germline CDR1 and CDR2 sequences are SGHRS and YFSETQ. Variable domain in full (rest from reference TRBV5-1 and TRBJ2-3): KAGVTQTPRYLIKTRGQQVTLSCSPISGHRSVSWYQQTPGQGLQFLFEYFSETQRNKGNFPGRFSGRQFSNSRSEMNVSTLELGDSALYLCASSLAAGATPDTQYFGPGTRLTVL.

The rearrangement joins TRBV6-6 to TRBJ1-1; D might be TRBD1 (5 bases). The CDR3 contains 15 residues. The germline gives CDR1 MNHNY, CDR2 SVGAGI (reference sequence). V was pared by 6 bases and J by 3 bases, with 17 bases between. The CDR3, as DNA: TGTGCCAGCAGCCCACCTAGGGAGGGGTACACTGAAGCTTTCTTT. Protein: CASSPPREGYTEAFF.

The chain joins TRBV9 to TRBJ2-3, with 15 positions matching TRBD2. V lost 7 bases and J lost 1; bases outside the gene matches: 7. This CDR3 contains 17 residues. In germline, CDR1 is SGDLS, CDR2 YYNGEE. CDR3 nucleotide sequence: TGTGCCAGCTCTCCGGGACTAGCGGGGGGCGGCACAGATACGCAGTATTTT. It is translated as CASSPGLAGGGTDTQYF.

The gene calls are TRBV27 and TRBJ1-2, with D perhaps matching TRBD1 (5 bases). Trimming cost V 6 bases and J 0 bases, with 14 bases left between them. This CDR3 spans 15 amino acids. Germline assignment: CDR1 MNHEY and CDR2 SMNVEV (reference sequence). For the CDR3, the DNA is TGTGCCAGCAGACCCTCCGGGACTACTAACTATGGCTACACCTTC. Its protein is CASRPSGTTNYGYTF.

V and J are TRBV29-1 and TRBJ2-3; perhaps D is TRBD1 or TRBD2 (5 bases each). The V end was cut by 6 bases, the J end by 0 bases, with 16 bases between. Per germline, CDR1 SQVTM and CDR2 ANQGSEA. This CDR3 is built from 15 residues. The CDR3 protein is CSVRGRFLSTDTQYF. DNA for the CDR3: TGCAGCGTCCGGGGACGGTTTCTAAGCACAGATACGCAGTATTTT.

CDR3 DNA: TGTGCCAGCAGTTACGGCGGGGGACAAGGCACAGATACGCAGTATTTT. Its translation is CASSYGGGQGTDTQYF. This chain joins TRBV6-5 and TRBJ2-3; tentatively, D is TRBD2 (7 bases). Germline assignment: CDR1 MNHEY and CDR2 SVGAGI. Deletions cut 2 bases from V and 1 base from J, with 13 bases between. This CDR3 spans 16 amino acids.

This chain joins TRBV5-4 and TRBJ2-3, with D uncertain. This CDR3 comprises 13 residues. Looked up from germline, CDR1 is SGHNT and CDR2 is YYREEE (reference sequence). Between the trimmed V and J ends, which lost 4 bases and 7 bases, there was a span of 13 bases. CDR3 amino acids: CASSLKVQHTQYF. The CDR3 DNA reads as TGTGCCAGCAGCCTGAAGGTTCAGCATACGCAGTATTTT.

The genes are TRBV29-1 and TRBJ2-5, with D perhaps assigned TRBD1 or TRBD2 (5 bases each). The CDR3 sequence is 13 residues long. Per the germline V gene, CDR1 is SQVTM and CDR2 is ANQGSEA. V lost 4 bases, J lost 9 bases, and 18 bases lay in between. Here the CDR3 DNA reads TGCAGCGTTGTTCCAGGGACCCCCGGGGCCCAGTACTTC. Residues: CSVVPGTPGAQYF.

This clone was seen only a few times. The gene calls are TRBV5-1 and TRBJ2-7; D unresolved. Per germline, CDR1 SGHRS and CDR2 YFSETQ. V was clipped by 4 bases and J by 2 bases, with 16 bases between them. CDR3 length: 15 residues. The DNA of the CDR3 is TGCGCCAGCAGCAGTGGAGAGCTCATACCCTACGAGCAGTACTTC. This gives the protein CASSSGELIPYEQYF.

This clone was observed once. The V call is TRBV29-1, the J call TRBJ1-2, with D perhaps TRBD1 (6 bases). Germline loops: CDR1 SQVTM, CDR2 ANQGSEA. The CDR3 length is 11 residues. V was shortened by 4 bases and J by 6 bases, with 9 bases between the two germline ends. CDR3: CSVVTGNGYTF. The CDR3 region has the DNA TGCAGCGTTGTTACAGGGAATGGCTACACCTTC.

The chain joins TRBV19 to TRBJ1-1, with unresolved D. The germline V gene encodes CDR1 LNHDA and CDR2 SQIVND (reference sequence). V was pared by 3 bases and J by 12 bases, with 14 bases between. The CDR3 is made up of 12 amino acids. The CDR3 reads CASSIRGLETFF. The CDR3 DNA follows: TGTGCCAGTAGTATTAGAGGGTTGGAAACTTTCTTT.